The following is a T cell receptor (beta chain) sequence with its context. As yet, its antigen is unknown. Assay: immunoSEQ multiplex PCR; the TCRdb copy retains only in-frame clones and omits some. Among approximately 98,000 clones listed, about 94% were seen once. This sample was included in a study of siplizumab effects on memory and regulatory T cells. Study-level results: No naive or memory phenotype could be assigned to roughly 80-95% of proliferating clones. Apparently more diverse than memory cells, naive T cells also seemed major alloresponse contributors.

Between the trimmed V and J ends, which lost 3 bases and 10 bases, there was a span of 10 bases. There are 11 residues in the CDR3. CDR1 MDHEN and CDR2 SYDVKM come from the germline V gene. The source of this sequence is a human donor in good health. This chain uses TRBV28 with TRBJ2-7, with D perhaps TRBD1 (6 bases). Material: non-Treg CD4+ T cells sorted from blood. This CDR3 is CASSLRGRQYF. The CDR3 nucleotides are TGTGCCAGCAGTTTGAGGGGGAGACAGTACTTC. Full variable domain (remainder filled in from reference TRBV28 and TRBJ2-7): DVKVTQSSRYLVKRTGEKVFLECVQDMDHENMFWYRQDPGLGLRLIYFSYDVKMKEKGDIPEGYSVSREKKERFSLILESASTNQTSMYLCASSLRGRQYFGPGTRLTVT.